These 9 T cell receptor beta chains share one sample of origin, sequenced in a study of vaccination and CD4 T cells after COVID-19 (dated by TCRdb to 2022 to 2024). The method was PCR. Sequencing relied on an Illumina iSeq 100. At the Johns Hopkins FTIC core, DNA from the cultured CD4+ T cells underwent TCR sequencing with the Oncomine TCR Beta short-read assay. In TCRdb, the public reads were trimmed at Q25 with fastp and aligned with MiXCR, with productive beta chains retained. Identical CDR3 protein sequences are pooled into one entry, listed with their most common genes and DNA. The sample records some 11,000 distinct CDR3 sequences, about 38% of which are singletons. More than 9% of the sample lies in the top ten. What these receptors recognize is not known. The sample's treatment or condition label is to be understood as: roughly 10-day PBMC culture with coronavirus spike peptide pools or control peptides (ViraFEST assay).

Sample: CD4+ T cells from blood, cultured in vitro, taken after SARS-CoV-2 vaccination. Receptors originate from a human donor who had recovered from COVID-19.

This clonotype was counted only a few times. The rearrangement uses TRBV7-2 and TRBJ2-5; the match to TRBD1 covers 7 bases. The CDR3 consists of 15 residues. CDR1 and CDR2 from the germline V gene are SGHTA and FQGNSA. V trimming: 4 bases; J trimming: 5 bases; junction bases outside the gene matches: 10. The CDR3 reads CASSSGTAGWETQYF. For the CDR3, the DNA is TGTGCCAGCAGCTCGGGGACAGCAGGCTGGGAGACCCAGTACTTC. The entire variable domain, with the rest obtained from reference TRBV7-2 and TRBJ2-5, is as follows: GAGVSQSPSNKVTEKGKDVELRCDPISGHTALYWYRQSLGQGLEFLIYFQGNSAPDKSGLPSDRFSAERTGGSVSTLTIQRTQQEDSAVYLCASSSGTAGWETQYFGPGTRLLVL.

V gene TRBV19 combines with J gene TRBJ2-3, with 9 nucleotides matching TRBD1. Germline CDR1 LNHDA, CDR2 SQIVND (reference sequence). V lost 4 bases and J lost 2; bases outside the gene matches: 4. The CDR3 has 15 residues. The CDR3 nucleotides are TGTGCCAGTAGTAACAGGGGGCACTCCACAGATACGCAGTATTTT. Translated, it gives CASSNRGHSTDTQYF.

V and J are TRBV18 and TRBJ1-5; no definite D call. V was shortened by 5 bases and J by 6 bases, with 11 bases between the two germline ends. CDR3 length equals 13 residues. CDR1 KGHSH and CDR2 LQKENI come from the germline V gene. As DNA, the CDR3 is TGTGCCAGCTCAAAGGGAGAGGGTCAGCCCCAGCATTTT. This gives the protein CASSKGEGQPQHF.

This clonotype occurred a few times. This chain connects TRBV15 to TRBJ2-7, with 11 bases lining up with TRBD1. V shed 4 bases, J shed 4 bases, and the junction held 3 bases outside the gene matches. Germline V lookup: CDR1 LNHNV, CDR2 YYDKDF (reference sequence). The CDR3 has 14 amino acids. Here the CDR3 reads CATSKGQGAYEQYF. Here the CDR3 DNA reads TGTGCCACCAGCAAAGGACAGGGGGCTTACGAGCAGTACTTC. Full variable domain (rest looked up from reference TRBV15 and TRBJ2-7): DAMVIQNPRYQVTQFGKPVTLSCSQTLNHNVMYWYQQKSSQAPKLLFHYYDKDFNNEADTPDNFQSRRPNTSFCFLDIRSPGLGDTAMYLCATSKGQGAYEQYFGPGTRLTVT.

This clonotype showed up just a few times. The rearrangement links TRBV24-1 to TRBJ2-7, with 7 nucleotides matching TRBD1. Germline-derived CDR1 and CDR2 are KGHDR and SFDVKD. The trim removed 7 bases at V and 3 bases at J, leaving 5 bases unmatched. The CDR3 has 13 amino acids. The CDR3 here is CATSPGGRYEQYF. CDR3 nucleotide sequence: TGTGCCACCAGCCCAGGGGGACGCTACGAGCAGTACTTC.

This clonotype was seen more than once but under ten times. This sequence joins TRBV10-3 and TRBJ1-5, with 7 positions matching TRBD1. Germline CDR1 is ENHRY and CDR2 is SYGVKD. This CDR3 spans 14 amino acids. The J segment lost 3 bases and the V segment lost 4 bases, leaving 3 bases of the junction unmatched. Here the CDR3 reads CAISVQGNNQPQHF. CDR3 nucleotides: TGTGCCATCAGTGTACAGGGGAACAATCAGCCCCAGCATTTT.

The chain combines TRBV7-2 with TRBJ1-5; D is undetermined. CDR3 length equals 14 residues. CDR1 and CDR2 (germline): SGHTA, FQGNSA. The V end lost 1 base, the J end lost 7 bases, and 11 bases lay between the germline ends. Here the CDR3 reads CASSLGGGRQPQHF. CDR3 DNA sequence: TGTGCCAGCAGCTTAGGAGGAGGTCGACAGCCCCAGCATTTT.

This clonotype was seen a few times. V gene TRBV6-2 or TRBV6-3 combines with J gene TRBJ1-1; unclear D gene. Germline V CDR1 and CDR2: MNHEY, SVGEGT. Trimming took off 7 bases at V and 6 bases at J, with 15 bases between the two ends. The length of the CDR3 is 13 residues. In DNA form, the CDR3 reads TGTGCCAGCACCCCTAAGTGGCTCTCTGAAGCTTTCTTT. Translated: CASTPKWLSEAFF.

The V and J genes are TRBV28 and TRBJ1-5, with D perhaps TRBD1 (5 bases). CDR1 MDHEN and CDR2 SYDVKM come from the germline V gene. The CDR3 runs to 16 residues. V lost 3 bases and J 5 bases, leaving 17 bases between the germline ends. CDR3 region: CASSFQQGGIHQPQHF. The CDR3 DNA is TGTGCCAGCAGTTTTCAGCAGGGAGGGATCCATCAGCCCCAGCATTTT.